This is a list of T cell receptor beta chains from one sample in a study of blood T cells in healthy people across ages. Each CDR3 protein is one row after TCRdb ran MiXCR on the 5' RACE reads. This sample has more than 800,000 distinct CDR3 sequences; less than 35% occur once, and the top ten carry around a sixth. What was sequenced was blood. The origin of the receptors is a woman of 80 years or more in good health. Both conserved end residues are part of each CDR3. Each record gives: J gene, V gene, CDR3 protein.

j_call: TRBJ1-1; v_call: TRBV5-5; cdr3_aa: CASSLWEGMNIEAFF
j_call: TRBJ2-5; v_call: TRBV7-8; cdr3_aa: CASSWTSGQETRYF
j_call: TRBJ1-6; v_call: TRBV6-1; cdr3_aa: CASSKEQGSNSPLHF
j_call: TRBJ2-5; v_call: TRBV7-9; cdr3_aa: CASSPNGSGEKETQYF
j_call: TRBJ2-6; v_call: TRBV7-2; cdr3_aa: CASSPRRAGANVRTF
j_call: TRBJ1-2; v_call: TRBV6-5; cdr3_aa: CASSPGQGANYGHTF
j_call: TRBJ2-7; v_call: TRBV6-2/TRBV6-3; cdr3_aa: CASRSTGGDSYEQYF
j_call: TRBJ2-3; v_call: TRBV3-1; cdr3_aa: CASSQTGQGADTQYF
j_call: TRBJ2-1; v_call: TRBV6-2/TRBV6-3; cdr3_aa: CASSWTGGNEQFF
j_call: TRBJ2-3; v_call: TRBV6-5; cdr3_aa: CASSYSNFLGPDTQYF
j_call: TRBJ1-1; v_call: TRBV7-2; cdr3_aa: CASSLAGSAAFF
j_call: TRBJ1-2; v_call: TRBV3-1; cdr3_aa: CASSQPGDGYTF
j_call: TRBJ1-2; v_call: TRBV6-5; cdr3_aa: CASSYGLAGGYTF
j_call: TRBJ1-5; v_call: TRBV10-2; cdr3_aa: CASSEVTANQPQHF
j_call: TRBJ1-1; v_call: TRBV5-1; cdr3_aa: CASSLGVSNTDAFF
j_call: TRBJ2-7; v_call: TRBV6-2/TRBV6-3; cdr3_aa: CASSSYGTSSYEQYF
j_call: TRBJ1-6; v_call: TRBV30; cdr3_aa: CAWSTEKELRNSPLHF
j_call: TRBJ2-5; v_call: TRBV6-2/TRBV6-3; cdr3_aa: CASSYSHGGPPQETQYF
j_call: TRBJ2-5; v_call: TRBV20-1; cdr3_aa: CSASSTSGGFQETQYF
j_call: TRBJ2-2; v_call: TRBV9; cdr3_aa: CASNHDGGDTGELFF
j_call: TRBJ1-1; v_call: TRBV18; cdr3_aa: CASSTGQGWVAFF
j_call: TRBJ2-3; v_call: TRBV7-2; cdr3_aa: CASSLNSGGAKDTQYF
j_call: TRBJ2-3; v_call: TRBV12-3/TRBV12-4; cdr3_aa: CVSSPSAGPDMQYF
j_call: TRBJ1-2; v_call: TRBV5-4; cdr3_aa: CASKVTPDRGYTF
j_call: TRBJ1-2; v_call: TRBV12-3/TRBV12-4; cdr3_aa: CASSQGQLVGYTF
j_call: TRBJ2-2; v_call: TRBV4-3; cdr3_aa: CASSQGGASRSYGELFF
j_call: TRBJ2-2; v_call: TRBV7-8; cdr3_aa: CASSLVFLGWKNTGERFF
j_call: TRBJ2-1; v_call: TRBV28; cdr3_aa: CASRILGPNEQFF
j_call: TRBJ1-2; v_call: TRBV20-1; cdr3_aa: CSASLGTNYGYTF
j_call: TRBJ1-1; v_call: TRBV7-2; cdr3_aa: CASKTLTGPTEAFF
j_call: TRBJ2-5; v_call: TRBV28; cdr3_aa: CATKNGGSGGGYETQYF
j_call: TRBJ2-3; v_call: TRBV12-3/TRBV12-4; cdr3_aa: CASSFQGGLITDTQYF
j_call: TRBJ1-1; v_call: TRBV7-2; cdr3_aa: CASSTGFPTEAFF
j_call: TRBJ1-3; v_call: TRBV9; cdr3_aa: CACSVRNSGNTIYF
j_call: TRBJ2-1; v_call: TRBV20-1; cdr3_aa: CSAILAGPGNEQFF
j_call: TRBJ1-1; v_call: TRBV7-2; cdr3_aa: CASSLFSTGGGTEAFF
j_call: TRBJ2-3; v_call: TRBV11-3; cdr3_aa: CASGTKGDTQYF
j_call: TRBJ2-7; v_call: TRBV10-1; cdr3_aa: CASSAGGNYEQYF
j_call: TRBJ2-1; v_call: TRBV9; cdr3_aa: CASSVGLAGVSYNEQFF
j_call: TRBJ1-1; v_call: TRBV10-2; cdr3_aa: CASSGLVNTEAFF
j_call: TRBJ1-2; v_call: TRBV27; cdr3_aa: CASSYGYTF